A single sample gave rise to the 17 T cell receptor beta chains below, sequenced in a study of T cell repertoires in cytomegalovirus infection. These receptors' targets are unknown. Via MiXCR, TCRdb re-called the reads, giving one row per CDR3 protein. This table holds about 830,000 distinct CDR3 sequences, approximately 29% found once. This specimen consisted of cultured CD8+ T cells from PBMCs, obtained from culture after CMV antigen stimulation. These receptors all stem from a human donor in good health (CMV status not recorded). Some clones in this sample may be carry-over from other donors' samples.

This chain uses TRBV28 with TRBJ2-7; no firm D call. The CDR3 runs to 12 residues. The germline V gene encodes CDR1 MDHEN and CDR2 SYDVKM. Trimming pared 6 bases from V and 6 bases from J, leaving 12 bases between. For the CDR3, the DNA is TGTGCCAGCAGCCGCCCCGGTTCCGAGCAGTACGTC. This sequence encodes CASSRPGSEQYV.

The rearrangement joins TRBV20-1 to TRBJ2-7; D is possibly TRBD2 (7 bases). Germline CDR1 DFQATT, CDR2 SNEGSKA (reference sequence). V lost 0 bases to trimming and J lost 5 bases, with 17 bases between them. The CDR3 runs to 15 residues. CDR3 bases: TGCAGTGCTAGAGATCTGAGGGGGGGGGCAAACGAGCAGTACTTC. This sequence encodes CSARDLRGGANEQYF.

CDR3 amino acids: CASSSRLAGSYSYNEQFF. For the CDR3, the DNA is TGTGCCAGCAGCTCGAGACTAGCGGGGTCTTACTCCTACAATGAGCAGTTCTTC. The chain has TRBV7-6 and TRBJ2-1; 11 bases are shared with TRBD2. Germline V gene lookup returns CDR1 SGHVS and CDR2 FNYEAQ. V was pared by 4 bases and J by 0 bases, with 8 bases of the junction left unmatched. The CDR3 runs 18 residues.

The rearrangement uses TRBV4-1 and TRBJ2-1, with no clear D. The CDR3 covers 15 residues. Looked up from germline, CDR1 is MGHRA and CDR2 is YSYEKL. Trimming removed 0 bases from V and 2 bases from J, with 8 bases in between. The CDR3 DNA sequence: TGCGCCAGCAGCCAAGATCTTGTGGCCTACAATGAGCAGTTCTTC. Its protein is CASSQDLVAYNEQFF.

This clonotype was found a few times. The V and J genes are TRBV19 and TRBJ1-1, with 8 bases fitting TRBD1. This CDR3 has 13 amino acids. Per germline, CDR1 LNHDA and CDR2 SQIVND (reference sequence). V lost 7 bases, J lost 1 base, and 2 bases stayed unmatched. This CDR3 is CASITGGNTEAFF. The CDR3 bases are TGTGCCAGTATCACAGGGGGGAACACTGAAGCTTTCTTT.

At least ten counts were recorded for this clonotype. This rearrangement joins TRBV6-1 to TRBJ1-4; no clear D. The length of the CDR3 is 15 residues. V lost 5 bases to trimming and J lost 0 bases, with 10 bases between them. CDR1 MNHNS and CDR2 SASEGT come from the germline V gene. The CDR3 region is CASSPGPATNEKLFF. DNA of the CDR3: TGTGCCAGCAGTCCCGGGCCCGCAACTAATGAAAAACTGTTTTTT.

The CDR3 sequence: CASSLSIRGHGYTF. In DNA form, the CDR3 reads TGTGCCAGCAGTTTATCGATCAGGGGGCATGGCTACACCTTC. The chain joins TRBV27 to TRBJ1-2, with 8 bases fitting TRBD1. The CDR3 extends over 14 amino acids. The J segment lost 6 bases and the V segment lost 0 bases, leaving 3 bases of the junction unmatched. Germline V gives CDR1 MNHEY, CDR2 SMNVEV (reference sequence).

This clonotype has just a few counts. The DNA of the CDR3 is TGTGCCAGCAGCTTAGACGGAGGGGGGCCCTCGACCTACGAGCAGTACTTC. The encoded protein is CASSLDGGGPSTYEQYF. This chain joins TRBV7-8 and TRBJ2-7; D is possibly TRBD1 or TRBD2 (6 bases each). Germline assignment: CDR1 SGHVS and CDR2 FQNEAQ. Trimming took off 1 base at V and 2 bases at J, with 18 bases between the two ends. This CDR3 is built from 17 residues. Full variable domain (rest looked up from reference TRBV7-8 and TRBJ2-7): GAGVSQSPRYKVAKRGQDVALRCDPISGHVSLFWYQQALGQGPEFLTYFQNEAQLDKSGLPSDRFFAERPEGSVSTLKIQRTQQEDSAVYLCASSLDGGGPSTYEQYFGPGTRLTVT.

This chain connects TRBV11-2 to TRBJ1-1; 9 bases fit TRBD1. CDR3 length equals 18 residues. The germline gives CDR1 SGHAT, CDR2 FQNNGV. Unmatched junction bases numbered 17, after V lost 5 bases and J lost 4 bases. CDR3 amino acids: CASSPWKLTGGEGTEAFF. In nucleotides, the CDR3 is TGTGCCAGCAGCCCATGGAAACTCACAGGGGGCGAGGGCACTGAAGCTTTCTTT. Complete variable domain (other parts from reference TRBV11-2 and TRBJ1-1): EAGVAQSPRYKIIEKRQSVAFWCNPISGHATLYWYQQILGQGPKLLIQFQNNGVVDDSQLPKDRFSAERLKGVDSTLKIQPAKLEDSAVYLCASSPWKLTGGEGTEAFFGQGTRLTVV.

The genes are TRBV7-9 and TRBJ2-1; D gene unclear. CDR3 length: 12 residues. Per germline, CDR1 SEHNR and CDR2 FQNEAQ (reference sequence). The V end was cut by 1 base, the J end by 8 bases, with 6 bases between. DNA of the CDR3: TGTGCCAGCAGCTTAGAGAAGGATGAGCAGTTCTTC. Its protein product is CASSLEKDEQFF.

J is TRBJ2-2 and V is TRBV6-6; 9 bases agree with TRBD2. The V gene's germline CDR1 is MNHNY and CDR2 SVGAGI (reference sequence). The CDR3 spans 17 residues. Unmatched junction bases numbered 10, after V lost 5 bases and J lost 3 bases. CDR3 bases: TGTGCCAGCAGTGGTGTCAGCGGGGGGACCTACACCGGGGAGCTGTTTTTT. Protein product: CASSGVSGGTYTGELFF.

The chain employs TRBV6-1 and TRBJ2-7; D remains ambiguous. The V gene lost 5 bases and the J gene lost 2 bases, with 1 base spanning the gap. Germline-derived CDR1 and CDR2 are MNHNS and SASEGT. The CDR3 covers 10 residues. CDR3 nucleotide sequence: TGTGCCAGCAGTACCTACGAGCAGTACTTC. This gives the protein CASSTYEQYF.

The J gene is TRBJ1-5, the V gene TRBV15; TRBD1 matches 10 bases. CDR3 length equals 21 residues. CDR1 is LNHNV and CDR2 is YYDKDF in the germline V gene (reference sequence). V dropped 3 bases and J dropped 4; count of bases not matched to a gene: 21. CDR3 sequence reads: CATSRFVRQGARKGQNQPQHF. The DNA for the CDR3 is TGTGCCACCAGCAGGTTTGTTAGACAGGGGGCGCGAAAGGGCCAAAATCAGCCCCAGCATTTT.

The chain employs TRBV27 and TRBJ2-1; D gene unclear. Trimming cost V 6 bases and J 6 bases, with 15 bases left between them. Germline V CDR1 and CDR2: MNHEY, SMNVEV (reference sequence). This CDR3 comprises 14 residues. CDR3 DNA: TGTGCCAGCAGGCCCGGAGCCGCAGCCAATGAGCAGTTCTTC. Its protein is CASRPGAAANEQFF.

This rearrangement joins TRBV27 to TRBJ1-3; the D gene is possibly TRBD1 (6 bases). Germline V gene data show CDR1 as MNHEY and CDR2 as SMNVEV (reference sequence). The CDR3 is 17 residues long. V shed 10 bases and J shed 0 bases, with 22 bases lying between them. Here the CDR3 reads CANSPSAGAYSGNTIYF. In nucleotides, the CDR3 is TGTGCCAACAGCCCCTCAGCGGGGGCCTACTCTGGAAACACCATATATTTT.

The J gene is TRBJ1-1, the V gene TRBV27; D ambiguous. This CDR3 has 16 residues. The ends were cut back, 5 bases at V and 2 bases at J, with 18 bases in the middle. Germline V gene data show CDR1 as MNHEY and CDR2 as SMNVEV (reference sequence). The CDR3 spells CASSISPSPANTEAFF. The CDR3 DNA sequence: TGTGCCAGCAGTATCTCACCCAGTCCCGCCAACACTGAAGCTTTCTTT.

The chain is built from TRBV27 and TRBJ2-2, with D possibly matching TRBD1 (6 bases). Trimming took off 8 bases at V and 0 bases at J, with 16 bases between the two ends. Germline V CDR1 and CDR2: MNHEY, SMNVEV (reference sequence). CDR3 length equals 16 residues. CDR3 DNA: TGTGCCAGCGTTCGCCAAGCAGGGGCGAACACCGGGGAGCTGTTTTTT. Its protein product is CASVRQAGANTGELFF.